These 9 T cell receptor beta chains originate from one sample sequenced in a study of TIL therapy for anti-PD-1-resistant metastatic lung cancer. The time point here: pre-treatment sample, taken before nivolumab and TIL therapy. The immunoSEQ assay was v3. Sequencing was performed with immunoSEQ multiplex PCR; in TCRdb, only in-frame clones are kept and a portion is missing. The repertoire holds 60,000 or so clones, with 55% to 70% as singletons. This specimen was blood, taken at baseline. The origin of the receptors is a person between 30 and 79 years old with non-small cell lung cancer.

The rearrangement joins TRBV4-1 to TRBJ2-2, with D maybe TRBD2 (5 bases). Germline V gene data show CDR1 as MGHRA and CDR2 as YSYEKL. This CDR3 comprises 14 residues. The V gene lost 1 base and the J gene lost 8 bases, with 11 bases spanning the gap. CDR3 residues: CASSQGPAEGELFF. The DNA of the CDR3 is TGCGCCAGCAGCCAAGGCCCAGCGGAGGGGGAGCTGTTTTTT.

On this clone: Mismatch with germline at one junction end may stem from a read error. In DNA form, the CDR3 reads TGTGCTAGCAGCGCAGCCCCAGGGGGGGTATCCTACAATGAGCAGTTCTTC. Its translation is CASSAAPGGVSYNEQFF. The gene calls are TRBV7-7 and TRBJ2-1; D could derive from TRBD1 or TRBD2 (7 bases each). The germline gives CDR1 SSHAT, CDR2 FNYEAQ (reference sequence). The CDR3 runs to 17 residues.

This chain connects TRBV7-9 to TRBJ2-3, with unresolved D. Per germline, CDR1 SEHNR and CDR2 FQNEAQ (reference sequence). With 2 bases removed from V and 0 bases from J, the gap between germline ends came to 6 bases. The CDR3 spans 14 residues. The CDR3 DNA follows: TGTGCCAGCAGCTTAACGGCTAGCACAGATACGCAGTATTTT. Encoded protein: CASSLTASTDTQYF.

The rearrangement joins TRBV28 to TRBJ1-3; D is undetermined. Deletions cut 3 bases from V and 6 bases from J, with 9 bases between. Germline values: CDR1 MDHEN, CDR2 SYDVKM. The CDR3 contains 13 residues. CDR3 coding DNA: TGTGCCAGCAGTTTCCGATTTGAAAACACCATATATTTT. This gives the protein CASSFRFENTIYF. Supplemented by reference TRBV28 and TRBJ1-3, the full variable domain reads DVKVTQSSRYLVKRTGEKVFLECVQDMDHENMFWYRQDPGLGLRLIYFSYDVKMKEKGDIPEGYSVSREKKERFSLILESASTNQTSMYLCASSFRFENTIYFGEGSWLTVV.

The chain links TRBV7-9 to TRBJ1-1; TRBD1 is a possible D gene (5 bases). The germline CDR1 and CDR2 sequences are SEHNR and FQNEAQ (reference sequence). The CDR3 is made up of 15 amino acids. Between the trimmed V and J ends, which lost 5 bases and 1 base, there was a span of 14 bases. CDR3 sequence (DNA): TGTGCCAGCAGCCCGAGGCAGGGAGGGAACACTGAAGCTTTCTTT. This codes for CASSPRQGGNTEAFF.

The chain carries TRBV29-1 and TRBJ2-7; D is perhaps TRBD1 (7 bases). CDR3 length: 17 amino acids. Germline V gives CDR1 SQVTM, CDR2 ANQGSEA. V shed 6 bases and J shed 9 bases, with 33 bases lying between them. CDR3 nucleotides: TGCAGCGTCCCTCGGGCTGTTTTGGAGGGGGCCGCGTGGGGGCAGTACTTC. Protein: CSVPRAVLEGAAWGQYF.

V gene TRBV7-9 combines with J gene TRBJ1-6, with 7 bases lining up with TRBD1. V shed 5 bases, J shed 3 bases, and the junction held 10 bases outside the gene matches. Germline CDR1 and CDR2: SEHNR and FQNEAQ (reference sequence). The CDR3 runs 17 residues. The CDR3 region is CASSPTRQGVYNSPLHF. CDR3 nucleotide sequence: TGTGCCAGCAGCCCTACCCGACAGGGCGTCTATAATTCACCCCTCCACTTT.

The rearrangement joins TRBV4-1 to TRBJ1-2; 7 nucleotides agree with TRBD1. The CDR3 loop spans 13 amino acids. Looked up from germline, CDR1 is MGHRA and CDR2 is YSYEKL. With 5 bases clipped from V and 3 bases from J, the junction kept 3 bases outside the gene matches. The CDR3 loop is CASSAGQHYGYTF. The CDR3 DNA reads as TGCGCCAGCAGCGCGGGACAGCACTATGGCTACACCTTC.

This clone was seen a handful of times. The CDR3 reads CASSLATDGPEAFF. The CDR3, as DNA: TGTGCCAGCAGCTTAGCCACGGACGGGCCTGAAGCTTTCTTT. The chain uses TRBV7-9 and TRBJ1-1; D call uncertain. The CDR3 is made up of 14 amino acids. In germline, CDR1 is SEHNR, CDR2 FQNEAQ (reference sequence). Between the trimmed V and J ends, which lost 0 bases and 6 bases, there was a span of 11 bases.